Ten or more counts support the clone carrying this T cell receptor (beta chain). The data were taken from a study of low-dose radiotherapy and immunotherapy resistance in tumors. In the study overall: Cohort 2, a group dosed every two weeks at 1 Gy per fraction, received 13 Gy in total over 26 weeks.

The CDR3 consists of 15 residues. V lost 6 bases to trimming and J lost 5 bases, with 22 bases between them. Germline CDR1 reads DFQATT; CDR2 reads SNEGSKA (reference sequence). cDNA synthesis used a TRAV/TRBV-specific primer set for both chains. TCR amplification ran roughly 21 PCR cycles using constant-region and V-primer adapter primers. Using its own MiXCR run on the reads, TCRdb lists one record per CDR3 protein. The sample consists of over 65,000 distinct CDR3 sequences, roughly a sixth of them appearing once. Time point of the sample: before trial treatment. This specimen consisted of PBMCs, obtained before treatment. This sequence was found in a male donor with prostate cancer. The V call is TRBV20-1, the J call TRBJ1-2; D remains unclear. The CDR3 region is CSAGDVVSERYGYTF. Here the CDR3 DNA reads TGCAGTGCGGGTGATGTGGTCTCAGAAAGATATGGCTACACCTTC.